A single sample gave rise to the 3 T cell receptor beta chains below, sequenced in a study of radiotherapy plus CTLA-4 blockade in lung cancer. Clones were sequenced by immunoSEQ multiplex PCR, and TCRdb holds only the in-frame ones, with some missing. The sample lists tens of thousands of clones, roughly four fifths occurring once. This specimen consisted of peripheral blood, obtained from a patient treated with radiotherapy plus ipilimumab. The receptors come from a human donor with non-small cell lung cancer who had stable disease on radiotherapy plus ipilimumab.

V gene TRBV11-1 combines with J gene TRBJ1-2; TRBD1 is a possible D gene (6 bases). The CDR3 is made up of 15 amino acids. V was cut by 5 bases and J by 0 bases, with 13 bases left in between. The germline CDR1 and CDR2 sequences are SGHAT and FQDESV (reference sequence). This CDR3 reads CASSPKGHPNYGYTF. In DNA form, the CDR3 reads TGTGCCAGCAGCCCCAAGGGACACCCTAACTATGGCTACACCTTC.

The gene calls are TRBV9 and TRBJ1-3, with TRBD1 matching 8 bases. CDR3 length: 16 residues. V lost 0 bases, J lost 0 bases, and 2 bases stayed unmatched. Per the germline V gene, CDR1 is SGDLS and CDR2 is YYNGEE. CDR3 in DNA: TGTGCCAGCAGCGTAGGGACAGGGACCTCTGGAAACACCATATATTTT. Protein: CASSVGTGTSGNTIYF.

This chain's CDR3 is CASRRRSGAETQYF. In DNA form, the CDR3 reads TGTGCCAGCAGGCGGAGATCGGGGGCCGAGACCCAGTACTTC. The chain joins TRBV2 to TRBJ2-5; D is possibly TRBD1 or TRBD2 (6 bases each). CDR1 and CDR2 (germline): SNHLY, FYNNEI. The V end lost 6 bases, the J end lost 5 bases, and 16 bases lay between the germline ends. The CDR3 spans 14 residues. The entire variable domain, with the rest obtained from reference TRBV2 and TRBJ2-5, is as follows: EPEVTQTPSHQVTQMGQEVILRCVPISNHLYFYWYRQILGQKVEFLVSFYNNEISEKSEIFDDQFSVERPDGSNFTLKIRSTKLEDSAMYFCASRRRSGAETQYFGPGTRLLVL.